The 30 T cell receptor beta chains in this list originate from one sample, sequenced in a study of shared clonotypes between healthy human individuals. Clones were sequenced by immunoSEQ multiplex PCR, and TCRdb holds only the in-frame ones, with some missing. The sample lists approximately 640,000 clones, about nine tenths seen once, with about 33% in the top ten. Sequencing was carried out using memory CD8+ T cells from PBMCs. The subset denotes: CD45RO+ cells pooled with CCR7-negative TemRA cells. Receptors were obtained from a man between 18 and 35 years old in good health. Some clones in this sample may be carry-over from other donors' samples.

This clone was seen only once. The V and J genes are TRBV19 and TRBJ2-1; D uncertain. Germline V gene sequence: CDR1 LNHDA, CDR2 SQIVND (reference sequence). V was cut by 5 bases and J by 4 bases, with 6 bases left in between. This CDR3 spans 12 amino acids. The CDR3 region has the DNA TGTGCCAGTAGTCTTGAATACAATGAGCAGTTCTTC. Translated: CASSLEYNEQFF.

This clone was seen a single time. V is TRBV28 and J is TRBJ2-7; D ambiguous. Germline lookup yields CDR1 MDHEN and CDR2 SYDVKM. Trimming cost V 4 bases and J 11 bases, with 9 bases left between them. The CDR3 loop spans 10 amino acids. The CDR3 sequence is CASSSLRKYF. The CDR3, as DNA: TGTGCCAGCAGTTCCTTGAGAAAGTACTTC.

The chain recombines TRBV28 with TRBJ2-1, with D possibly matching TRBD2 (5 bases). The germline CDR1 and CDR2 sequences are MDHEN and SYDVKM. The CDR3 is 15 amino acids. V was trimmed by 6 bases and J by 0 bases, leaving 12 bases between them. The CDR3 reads CASRPREFSYNEQFF. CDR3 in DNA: TGTGCCAGCAGGCCCCGGGAATTCTCCTACAATGAGCAGTTCTTC.

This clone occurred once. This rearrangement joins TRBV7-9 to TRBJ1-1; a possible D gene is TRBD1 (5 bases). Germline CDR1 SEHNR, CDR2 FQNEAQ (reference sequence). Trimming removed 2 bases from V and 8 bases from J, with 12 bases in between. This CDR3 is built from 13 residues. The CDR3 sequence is CASSLKGLSEAFF. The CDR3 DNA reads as TGTGCCAGCAGCTTAAAGGGGCTCTCAGAAGCTTTCTTT.

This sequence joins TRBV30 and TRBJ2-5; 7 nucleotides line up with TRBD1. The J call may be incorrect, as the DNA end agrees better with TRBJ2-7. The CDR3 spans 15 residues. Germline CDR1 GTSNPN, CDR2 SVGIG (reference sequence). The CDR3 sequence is CAWSVPFQGAYEQYF. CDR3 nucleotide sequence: TGTGCCTGGAGTGTACCTTTTCAGGGGGCCTACGAGCAGTACTTC.

The CDR3 DNA sequence: TGTGCCAGTAGTGTCGGGACAGGGAAGAGCTACGAGCAGTACTTC. Its translation is CASSVGTGKSYEQYF. The chain recombines TRBV19 with TRBJ2-7; 9 bases are shared with TRBD1. From germline, CDR1 is LNHDA and CDR2 SQIVND (reference sequence). The CDR3 is made up of 15 amino acids. Unmatched junction bases numbered 8, after V lost 5 bases and J lost 3 bases.

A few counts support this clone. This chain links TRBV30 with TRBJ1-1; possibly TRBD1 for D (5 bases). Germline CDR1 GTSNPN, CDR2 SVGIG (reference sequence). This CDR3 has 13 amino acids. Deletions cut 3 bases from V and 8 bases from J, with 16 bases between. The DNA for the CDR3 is TGTGCCTGGAGACCTAAGGGGCCCGGGGAAGCTTTCTTT. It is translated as CAWRPKGPGEAFF.

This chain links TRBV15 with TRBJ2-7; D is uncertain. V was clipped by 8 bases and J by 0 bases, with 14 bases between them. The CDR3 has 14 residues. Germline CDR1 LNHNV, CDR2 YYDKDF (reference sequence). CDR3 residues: CATSFGTSSYEQYF. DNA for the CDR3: TGTGCCACCTCATTCGGCACCTCCTCCTACGAGCAGTACTTC.

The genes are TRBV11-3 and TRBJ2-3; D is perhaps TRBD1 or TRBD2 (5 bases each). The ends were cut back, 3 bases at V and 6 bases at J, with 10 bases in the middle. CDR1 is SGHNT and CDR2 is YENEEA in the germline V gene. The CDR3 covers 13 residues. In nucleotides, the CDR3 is TGTGCCAGCAGCTTTCGGGACCGGGATACGCAGTATTTT. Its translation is CASSFRDRDTQYF.

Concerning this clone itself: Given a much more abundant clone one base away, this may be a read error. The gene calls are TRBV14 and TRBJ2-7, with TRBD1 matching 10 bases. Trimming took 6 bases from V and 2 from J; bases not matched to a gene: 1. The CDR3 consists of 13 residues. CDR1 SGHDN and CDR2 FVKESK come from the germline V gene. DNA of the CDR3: TGTGCCAGCAGGGGGACAGGGGCCTACGAGCAGTACTTC. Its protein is CASRGTGAYEQYF. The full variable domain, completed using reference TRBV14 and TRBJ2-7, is EAGVTQFPSHSVIEKGQTVTLRCDPISGHDNLYWYRRVMGKEIKFLLHFVKESKQDESGMPNNRFLAERTGGTYSTLKVQPAELEDSGVYFCASRGTGAYEQYFGPGTRLTVT.

CDR3 sequence (DNA): TGTGCCAGCAGCGTTGGAATAGCAGGATCGGTCGAGCAGTACTTC. Protein product: CASSVGIAGSVEQYF. This chain joins TRBV9 and TRBJ2-7, with D hard to call. The CDR3 spans 15 residues. The germline gives CDR1 SGDLS, CDR2 YYNGEE. With 2 bases removed from V and 6 bases from J, the gap between germline ends came to 18 bases.

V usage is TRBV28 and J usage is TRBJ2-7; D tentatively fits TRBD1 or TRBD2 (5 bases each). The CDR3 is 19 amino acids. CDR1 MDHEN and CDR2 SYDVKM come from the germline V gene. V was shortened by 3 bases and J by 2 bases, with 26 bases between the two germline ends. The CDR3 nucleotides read TGTGCCAGCAGTTTCCTCCCGTTCCGTGACGGGGCGGACACCTACGAGCAGTACTTC. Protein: CASSFLPFRDGADTYEQYF.

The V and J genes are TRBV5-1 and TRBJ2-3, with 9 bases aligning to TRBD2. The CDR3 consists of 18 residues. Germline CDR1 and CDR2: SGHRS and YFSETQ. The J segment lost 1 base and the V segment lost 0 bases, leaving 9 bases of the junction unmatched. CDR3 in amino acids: CASSLVASGIWGTDTQYF. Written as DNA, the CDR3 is TGCGCCAGCAGCTTGGTGGCTAGCGGGATATGGGGCACAGATACGCAGTATTTT.

CDR3 DNA: TGTGCCAGCAGCTCCAACGACAGGGTGGTCCGTGGCTACACCTTC. Translation: CASSSNDRVVRGYTF. The chain has TRBV28 and TRBJ1-2, with 7 bases identical to TRBD1. The CDR3 loop spans 15 amino acids. CDR1 is MDHEN and CDR2 is SYDVKM in the germline V gene. V was pared by 6 bases and J by 7 bases, with 14 bases of the junction left unmatched.

CDR3 DNA: TGTGCCAGCAGTTATGACGGAATGGGGGGAAACGAGCAGTACTTC. It encodes CASSYDGMGGNEQYF. This sequence joins TRBV6-6 and TRBJ2-7; weak D call: TRBD2 (6 bases). The CDR3 is made up of 15 amino acids. Germline V gene data show CDR1 as MNHNY and CDR2 as SVGAGI (reference sequence). Trimming cost V 3 bases and J 5 bases, with 17 bases left between them.

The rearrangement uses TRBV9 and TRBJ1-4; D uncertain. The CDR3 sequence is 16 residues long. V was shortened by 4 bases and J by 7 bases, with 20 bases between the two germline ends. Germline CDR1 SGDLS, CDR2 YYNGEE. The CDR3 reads CASSPKILGAGEKLFF. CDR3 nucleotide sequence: TGTGCCAGCAGCCCCAAGATTCTGGGCGCGGGTGAAAAACTGTTTTTT.

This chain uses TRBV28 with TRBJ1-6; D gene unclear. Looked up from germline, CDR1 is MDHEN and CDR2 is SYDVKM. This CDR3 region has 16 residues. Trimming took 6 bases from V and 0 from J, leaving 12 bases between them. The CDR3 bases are TGTGCCAGCAGGGCTCGGGGAAGCTCCTATAATTCACCCCTCCACTTT. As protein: CASRARGSSYNSPLHF.

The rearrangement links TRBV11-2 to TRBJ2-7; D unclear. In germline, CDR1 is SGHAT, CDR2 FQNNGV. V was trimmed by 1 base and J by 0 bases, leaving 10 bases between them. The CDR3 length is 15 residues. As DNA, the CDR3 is TGTGCCAGCAGCTTAGTCATGATCCTCTCCTACGAGCAGTACTTC. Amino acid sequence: CASSLVMILSYEQYF.

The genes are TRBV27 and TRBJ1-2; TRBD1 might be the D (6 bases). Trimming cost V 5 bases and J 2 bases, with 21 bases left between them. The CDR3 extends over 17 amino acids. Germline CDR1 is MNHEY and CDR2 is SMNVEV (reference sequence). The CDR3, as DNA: TGTGCCAGCAGTCAATACACCCCCACAGGGAGGAACTATGGCTACACCTTC. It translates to CASSQYTPTGRNYGYTF.

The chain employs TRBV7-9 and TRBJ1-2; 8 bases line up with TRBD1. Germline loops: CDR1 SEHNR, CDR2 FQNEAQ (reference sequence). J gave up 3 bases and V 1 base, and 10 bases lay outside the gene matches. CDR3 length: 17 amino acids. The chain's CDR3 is CASSLGDRGSSDYGYTF. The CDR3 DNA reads TGTGCCAGCAGCTTAGGAGACAGGGGATCGTCTGACTATGGCTACACCTTC.

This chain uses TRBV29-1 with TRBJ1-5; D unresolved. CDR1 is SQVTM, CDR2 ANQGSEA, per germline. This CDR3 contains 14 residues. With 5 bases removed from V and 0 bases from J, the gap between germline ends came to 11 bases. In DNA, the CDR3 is TGCAGCGTTTCTGGAACAGATAGCAATCAGCCCCAGCATTTT. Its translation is CSVSGTDSNQPQHF.

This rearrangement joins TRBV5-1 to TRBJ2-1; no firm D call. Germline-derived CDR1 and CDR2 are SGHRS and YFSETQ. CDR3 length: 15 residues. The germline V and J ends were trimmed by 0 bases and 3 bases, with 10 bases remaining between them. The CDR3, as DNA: TGCGCCAGCAGCTTGGGTAGGGCATTCTACAATGAGCAGTTCTTC. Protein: CASSLGRAFYNEQFF.

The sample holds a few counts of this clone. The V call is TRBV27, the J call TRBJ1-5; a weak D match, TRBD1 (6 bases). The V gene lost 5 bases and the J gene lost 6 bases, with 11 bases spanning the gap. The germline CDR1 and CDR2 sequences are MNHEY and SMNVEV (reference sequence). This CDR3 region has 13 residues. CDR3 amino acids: CASSPTGLQPQHF. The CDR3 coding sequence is TGTGCCAGCAGTCCCACAGGGCTTCAGCCCCAGCATTTT.

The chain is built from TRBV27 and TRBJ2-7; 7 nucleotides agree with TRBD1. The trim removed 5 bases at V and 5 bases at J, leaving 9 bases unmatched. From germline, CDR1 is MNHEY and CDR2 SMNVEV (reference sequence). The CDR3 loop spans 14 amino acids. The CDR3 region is CASSTRTGWNEQYF. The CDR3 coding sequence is TGTGCCAGCAGTACGCGGACAGGTTGGAACGAGCAGTACTTC.

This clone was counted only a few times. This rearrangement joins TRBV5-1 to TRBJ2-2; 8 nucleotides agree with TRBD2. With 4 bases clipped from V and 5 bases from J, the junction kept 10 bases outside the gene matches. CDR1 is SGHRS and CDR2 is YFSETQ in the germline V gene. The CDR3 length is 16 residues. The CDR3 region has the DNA TGCGCCAGCAGCCCCTCGGGGGGGCGGTCGACCGGGGAGCTGTTTTTT. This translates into CASSPSGGRSTGELFF.

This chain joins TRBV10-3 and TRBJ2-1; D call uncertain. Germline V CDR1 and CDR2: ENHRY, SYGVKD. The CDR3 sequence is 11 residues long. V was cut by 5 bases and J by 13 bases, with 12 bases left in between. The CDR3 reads CAISPDGEQFF. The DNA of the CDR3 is TGTGCCATCAGTCCCGATGGGGAACAGTTCTTC.

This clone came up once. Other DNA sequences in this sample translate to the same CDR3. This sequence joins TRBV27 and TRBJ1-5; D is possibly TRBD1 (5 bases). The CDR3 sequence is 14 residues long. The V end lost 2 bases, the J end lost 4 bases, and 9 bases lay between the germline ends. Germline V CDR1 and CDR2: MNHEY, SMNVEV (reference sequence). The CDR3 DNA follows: TGTGCCAGCAGTTTACAGGGTTCGAATCAGCCCCAGCATTTT. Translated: CASSLQGSNQPQHF.

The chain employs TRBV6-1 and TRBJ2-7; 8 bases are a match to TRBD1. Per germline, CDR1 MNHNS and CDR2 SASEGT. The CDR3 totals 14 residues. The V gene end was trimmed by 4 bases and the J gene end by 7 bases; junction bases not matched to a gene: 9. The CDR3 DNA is TGTGCCAGCAGTGGTAGCAGGGGGCTAGGGGAGCAGTACTTC. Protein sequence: CASSGSRGLGEQYF.

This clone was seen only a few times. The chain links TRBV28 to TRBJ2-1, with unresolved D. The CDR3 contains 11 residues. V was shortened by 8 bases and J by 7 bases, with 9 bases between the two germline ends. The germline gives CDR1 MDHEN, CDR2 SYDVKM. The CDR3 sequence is CASGSTNEQFF. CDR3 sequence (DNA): TGTGCCAGCGGCTCAACAAATGAGCAGTTCTTC.

The CDR3 bases are TGTGCCAGTAGTGGGACTAGTCCCTACGAGCAGTACTTC. As protein: CASSGTSPYEQYF. J is TRBJ2-7 and V is TRBV19, with 8 bases fitting TRBD2. With V trimmed by 5 bases and J by 2 bases, 2 bases remained unmatched. Per germline, CDR1 LNHDA and CDR2 SQIVND (reference sequence). This CDR3 is 13 amino acids long.